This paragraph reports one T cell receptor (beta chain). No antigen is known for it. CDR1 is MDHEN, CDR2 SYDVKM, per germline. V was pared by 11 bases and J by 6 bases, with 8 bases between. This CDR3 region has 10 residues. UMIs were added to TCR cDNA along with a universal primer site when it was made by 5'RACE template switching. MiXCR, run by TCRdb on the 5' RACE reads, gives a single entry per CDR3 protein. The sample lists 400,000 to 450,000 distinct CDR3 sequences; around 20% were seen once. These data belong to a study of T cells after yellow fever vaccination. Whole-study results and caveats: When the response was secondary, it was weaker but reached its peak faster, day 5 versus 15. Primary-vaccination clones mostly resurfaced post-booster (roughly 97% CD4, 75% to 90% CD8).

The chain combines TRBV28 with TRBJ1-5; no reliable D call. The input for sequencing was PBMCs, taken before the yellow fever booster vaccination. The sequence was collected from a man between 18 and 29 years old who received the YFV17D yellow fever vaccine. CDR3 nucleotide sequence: TGTGCCGCCCTCAGTCAGCCCCAGCATTTT. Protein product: CAALSQPQHF.